The source of this T cell receptor (beta chain) is a study of response to subunit inactivated influenza vaccine. General observations from the study: Each seasonal influenza vaccination recruits few new T cells, the authors suggested.

This clonotype has at least ten counts. The target antigen is unknown. TCRdb reanalysed the RT-PCR reads using MiXCR and keeps one entry per CDR3 protein. The sample includes approximately 500,000 distinct CDR3 sequences, approximately 12% of them seen just once. This TCR came from a man aged 45-65 years who received an inactivated influenza vaccine. This material consisted of PBMCs from blood, taken about 40 days after vaccination.

The CDR3, as DNA: TGCGCCAGCAGCCAAGATGCGGTTGGACTAGCGGGAAACACCGGGGAGCTGTTTTTT. Translation: CASSQDAVGLAGNTGELFF. V is TRBV4-3 and J is TRBJ2-2; 12 nucleotides align to TRBD2. CDR3 length: 19 amino acids. CDR1 and CDR2 (germline): LGHNA, YSLEER. After removal of 0 bases from V and 2 bases from J, the junction contained 7 bases not matched to a gene.